What follows is one T cell receptor beta chain and its context. Its matching antigen is unknown. At one of its ends the junction is not consistent with the germline gene, which may arise from a read error. The record originates from a study of T-cell reconstitution after alpha-beta-depleted transplantation in children. It was with unique molecular identifiers that the TCRbeta library was prepared. TCRdb passed the PCR reads through MiXCR, listing each CDR3 protein once. The sample records fewer than 1 million distinct CDR3 sequences, roughly 16% being singletons. Overall study results and limits: Newly produced T cells mostly provided counts and TCRbeta diversity after one year, as hyperexpanded clones declined. At day 60, the high TCRbeta diversity found in some patients originated from recipient T cells and thymic progenitors that had survived.

The TCR comes from a male patient between 10 and 17 years old who had a stem cell transplant for acute lymphoblastic leukemia, so the T cells may come from the graft donor. The sample in question was PBMCs, mostly from graft donor cells, obtained 360 days after TCRalphabeta/CD19-depleted stem cell transplant.

This chain's CDR3 is CASSRLDRDRGTGELYF. CDR3 nucleotide sequence: TGTGCCAGTAGTCGTTTAGACCGGGACAGGGGCACCGGGGAGCTGTATTTT. The V and J genes are TRBV19 and TRBJ2-2; 10 positions match TRBD1. Germline CDR1 reads LNHDA; CDR2 reads SQIVND (reference sequence). The CDR3 consists of 17 residues.